This TCR beta chain comes out of a study of cytomegalovirus exposure and HLA in healthy donors. Study-wide context: In a previous analysis, approximately 110 million unique TCR beta sequences were found from some 180 million T cells. Broader study findings: Sequencing had likely introduced a cluster of highly shared sequence variants as an artifact. The productive fraction for most TCR beta V segments was about 87% or about 30% in an earlier analysis.

Each donor was healthy, and each was a bone marrow donor. From germline, CDR1 is MGHRA and CDR2 YSYEKL. CDR3 length: 14 amino acids. Trimming removed 3 bases from V and 5 bases from J; junction bases left unmatched: 6. It was with 60 Vbeta and 13 Jbeta primers that the PCR ran. This table comes from immunoSEQ multiplex PCR, and its TCRdb copy is limited to in-frame clones, with some not included. Its table records 70,000 or so clones. Worth noting for this clone: Its specificity is unknown.

V and J are TRBV4-1 and TRBJ1-1, with 7 bases matching TRBD1. This TCR was recovered from a boy younger than 18 in good health and CMV-seronegative. Sequences were obtained from PBMCs. CDR3 in DNA: TGCGCCAGCAGCCAGAACAGGGGAAGTACTGAAGCTTTCTTT. It is translated as CASSQNRGSTEAFF.